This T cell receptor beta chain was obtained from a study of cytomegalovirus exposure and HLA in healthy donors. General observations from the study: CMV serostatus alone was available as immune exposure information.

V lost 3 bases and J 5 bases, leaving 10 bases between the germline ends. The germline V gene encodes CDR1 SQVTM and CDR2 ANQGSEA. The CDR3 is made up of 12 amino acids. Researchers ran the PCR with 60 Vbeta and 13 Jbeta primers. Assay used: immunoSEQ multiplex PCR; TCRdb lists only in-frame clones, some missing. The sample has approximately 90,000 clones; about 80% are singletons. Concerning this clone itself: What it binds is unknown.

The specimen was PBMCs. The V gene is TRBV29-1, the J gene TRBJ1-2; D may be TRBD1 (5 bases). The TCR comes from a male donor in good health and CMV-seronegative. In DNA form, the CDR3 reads TGCAGCGTTGACAGGGATGGGTATGGCTACACCTTC. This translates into CSVDRDGYGYTF.